These T cell receptor beta chains were read from a single sample in a study of CD8 T cells in Susac syndrome. MiXCR, applied by TCRdb to the immunoSEQ multiplex PCR reads, yields one record per CDR3 protein. The sample includes around 200,000 distinct CDR3 sequences, 85% to 95% of them seen just once. The sequencing input was CD4+ T cells from PBMCs. The receptors were sampled from a human donor with multiple sclerosis. Each CDR3 is given with its conserved first and last residue. D genes are given only for firm matches. Clone size is given for some rows only: seen once, a few or many times, or a class if the clone is expanded.

>TRBJ2-7|TRBV5-1|.|.
TGCGCCAGCAGCCAAGAGGGTCTGGCAGGACCGGGGGAGCAGTACTTC
CASSQEGLAGPGEQYF
>TRBJ2-1|TRBV30|.|.
TGTGCCTGGAGTGTGCGGGCTCGGGATGAGCAGTTCTTC
CAWSVRARDEQFF
>TRBJ1-2|TRBV29-1|TRBD1|.
TGCAGCGTTTTTTTGACAGGGCCTTATGGCTACACCTTC
CSVFLTGPYGYTF
>TRBJ1-2|TRBV5-1|.|.
TGCGCCAGCAGCTTGGATAGGGCGGAGGATGGCTACACCTTC
CASSLDRAEDGYTF
>TRBJ1-2|TRBV20-1|.|.
TGCAGTGCTAGATCTCAGGGAGGTGGCTACACCTTC
CSARSQGGGYTF
>TRBJ2-1|TRBV20-1|.|once
TGCAGTGCTGCCCGGAGCGCTTTTGATGAGCAGTTCTTC
CSAARSAFDEQFF
>TRBJ2-7|TRBV2|.|.
TGTGCCAGCAGTATAGGGCGAGACTACGAGCAGTACTTC
CASSIGRDYEQYF
>TRBJ2-5|TRBV7-8|.|.
TGTGCCAGCAGCTTAGGGCGTTTAAGGGAGACCCAGTACTTC
CASSLGRLRETQYF
>TRBJ1-2|TRBV29-1|.|.
TGCAGCGTTGAGTGGCAGAACTATGGCTACACCTTC
CSVEWQNYGYTF
>TRBJ2-3|TRBV3-1|.|.
TGTGCCAGCAGCCAAGCCAGGAAGGATACGCAGTATTTT
CASSQARKDTQYF
>TRBJ1-1|TRBV30|TRBD1|.
TGTGCCTGCCCGCTGACAGGGGCCCGAAGGAACACTGAAGCTTTCTTT
CACPLTGARRNTEAFF
>TRBJ1-2|TRBV3-1|.|.
TGTGCCAGCAGCCAGAATTGGGACTACTATGGCTACACCTTC
CASSQNWDYYGYTF
>TRBJ2-1|TRBV29-1|.|.
TGCAGCGTGATTCGAGCCTACAATGAGCAGTTCTTC
CSVIRAYNEQFF
>TRBJ1-1|TRBV6-6|.|.
TGTGCCAGCTTTATCCGGGAAAACACTGAAGCTTTCTTT
CASFIRENTEAFF
>TRBJ2-2|TRBV19|.|.
TGTGCCAGTAGTAAAGGCGCATTGGCTGGGGGCCTCACCGGGGAGCTGTTTTTT
CASSKGALAGGLTGELFF
>TRBJ2-3|TRBV29-1|.|.
TGCAGCGTTGTCGGGTGGGGCGCAGATACGCAGTATTTT
CSVVGWGADTQYF